This T cell receptor beta chain was captured by sequencing in a study of technical replicates of blood from a handful of donors. Germline CDR1 is SGHTA and CDR2 is FQGTGA. This CDR3 has 16 amino acids. V trimming: 6 bases; J trimming: 6 bases; junction bases outside the gene matches: 10. Libraries were prepared by immunoSEQ multiplex PCR; TCRdb keeps only in-frame clonotypes and omits some of them. Among more than 55,000 clones listed, just over 90% were seen once. The rearrangement uses TRBV7-3 and TRBJ2-7; 14 bases are shared with TRBD2. Sequenced: PBMCs. The receptor was isolated from a human donor in good health. Some clones in this sample may be carry-over from other donors' samples. As DNA, the CDR3 is TGTGCCAGCAGGCCGCCGGGACTAGCGGGAGTAAGCGAGCAGTACTTC. This codes for CASRPPGLAGVSEQYF.